A selection of T cell receptor beta chains follows, all from one sample in a study of cytomegalovirus exposure and HLA in healthy donors. TCRdb's copy holds only in-frame clones and misses some; the assay was immunoSEQ multiplex PCR. This sample carries around 180,000 clones, about 80% of them seen once, and the ten largest clones take around 2%. Material: PBMCs. The receptors originated from a woman under 30 in good health and CMV-seropositive. CDR3s include the opening cysteine and the closing phenylalanine or tryptophan. The D gene is left open where the match is weak. A row's size may be missing; if present it is once, few, many or a size class.

j_gene	abundance	d_gene	v_gene	CDR3aa	CDR3nt
TRBJ2-3	few	TRBD2	TRBV5-4	CASSLATPGLAGYNTQYF	TGTGCCAGCAGCTTAGCCACTCCGGGACTAGCGGGGTATAATACGCAGTATTTT
TRBJ2-3	-	-	TRBV7-2	CASRADGVSTDTQYF	TGTGCCAGCAGAGCCGACGGGGTTAGCACAGATACGCAGTATTTT
TRBJ2-3	-	-	TRBV7-3	CASSLLSTADTQYF	TGTGCCAGCAGCTTACTTTCAACGGCAGATACGCAGTATTTT
TRBJ1-2	-	-	TRBV4-1	CASSLDGGGASLSYTF	TGCGCCAGCAGCTTGGATGGGGGAGGAGCTAGTTTGAGCTACACCTTC
TRBJ1-2	few	-	TRBV30	CAWRGRGGYTF	TGTGCCTGGAGGGGGCGGGGAGGCTACACCTTC
TRBJ1-2	few	TRBD1	TRBV28	CASRSLYLDRDYGYTF	TGTGCCAGCAGGAGCCTATACTTAGACAGGGACTATGGCTACACCTTC
TRBJ1-4	-	TRBD1	TRBV7-9	CASSLAGQGDEKLFF	TGTGCCAGCAGCTTAGCGGGACAGGGGGATGAAAAACTGTTTTTT
TRBJ2-7	-	TRBD2	TRBV11-2	CASRIPGLAGDEQYF	TGTGCCAGCAGGATACCGGGACTAGCGGGAGACGAGCAGTACTTC
TRBJ2-1	-	-	TRBV6-4	CASSESGESHEQFF	TGTGCCAGCAGTGAATCCGGGGAGTCCCATGAGCAGTTCTTC
TRBJ1-1	-	-	TRBV4-1	CASSQERAGLGEAFF	TGCGCCAGCAGCCAAGAAAGGGCGGGTTTGGGGGAAGCTTTCTTT
TRBJ2-7	-	-	TRBV6-5	CAAGRGVGEQYF	TGTGCGGCCGGGCGGGGCGTTGGCGAGCAGTACTTC
TRBJ2-7	-	-	TRBV29-1	CSVERGQFSEQYF	TGCAGCGTTGAGAGGGGACAATTTTCCGAGCAGTACTTC
TRBJ2-4	-	TRBD1	TRBV19	CASSADRAPSIQYF	TGTGCCAGTAGCGCGGACAGGGCTCCCAGCATTCAGTACTTC
TRBJ2-7	once	TRBD2	TRBV5-1	CASSRENSGATPYEQYF	TGCGCCAGCAGCCGAGAAAATAGCGGGGCCACCCCCTACGAGCAGTACTTC
TRBJ2-7	-	-	TRBV19	CASSGRGAREQYF	TGTGCCAGTAGTGGCAGGGGGGCCCGCGAGCAGTACTTC
TRBJ2-5	once	TRBD2	TRBV5-4	CASSRLAGGQETQYF	TGTGCCAGCAGTAGATTAGCGGGGGGACAAGAGACCCAGTACTTC
TRBJ2-3	-	-	TRBV18	CASSPILANTDTQYF	TGTGCCAGCTCACCCATTCTAGCGAACACAGATACGCAGTATTTT
TRBJ2-1	-	TRBD2	TRBV6-1	CASSWTSGGVNEQFF	TGTGCCAGCAGCTGGACTAGCGGGGGGGTAAATGAGCAGTTCTTC
TRBJ1-3	-	TRBD1	TRBV11-3	CASSFEGAYGNTIYF	TGTGCCAGCAGCTTCGAGGGGGCGTATGGAAACACCATATATTTT
TRBJ1-2	few	-	TRBV5-6	CASSFEGTPVTDGYTF	TGTGCCAGCAGCTTCGAGGGGACACCCGTGACCGATGGCTACACCTTC
TRBJ2-7	-	-	TRBV19	CASNPTGWAYEQYF	TGTGCCAGTAACCCGACAGGTTGGGCCTACGAGCAGTACTTC
TRBJ2-4	-	-	TRBV19	CASSLVNSPIQYF	TGTGCCAGTAGTCTGGTCAACAGCCCAATTCAGTACTTC
TRBJ1-1	-	-	TRBV6-5	CASSYRGTNTEAFF	TGTGCCAGCAGTTACAGGGGTACGAACACTGAAGCTTTCTTT
TRBJ1-4	-	-	TRBV2	CASSDQGLGLFF	TGTGCCAGCAGTGACCAGGGCTTAGGTCTGTTTTTT
TRBJ1-2	-	-	TRBV6-5	CASSGGGTFYGYTF	TGTGCCAGCAGCGGAGGCGGGACTTTCTATGGCTACACCTTC
TRBJ1-3	-	-	TRBV4-1	CASSQTGFSGNTIYF	TGCGCCAGCAGCCAAACAGGTTTTTCAGGAAACACCATATATTTT
TRBJ1-2	-	TRBD1	TRBV4-1	CASSPVPGQGIYGYTF	TGCGCCAGCAGCCCTGTCCCGGGACAGGGGATCTATGGCTACACCTTC
TRBJ2-7	-	TRBD2	TRBV9	CASSPGGAGYEQYF	TGTGCCAGCAGCCCCGGGGGGGCGGGCTACGAGCAGTACTTC
TRBJ1-2	-	TRBD1	TRBV19	CASKVPGGRGYTF	TGTGCCAGTAAGGTCCCAGGGGGACGAGGCTACACCTTC
TRBJ2-1	once	-	TRBV20-1	CSALTSGEQFF	TGCAGTGCTCTTACGTCTGGCGAGCAGTTCTTC
TRBJ1-6	-	TRBD1	TRBV5-5	CASSMTGGVSPLHF	TGTGCCAGCAGCATGACAGGGGGCGTCTCACCCCTCCACTTT
TRBJ2-5	-	-	TRBV5-1	CASSLAGLGGQETQYF	TGCGCCAGCAGCTTGGCCGGGCTGGGGGGTCAAGAGACCCAGTACTTC
TRBJ1-1	once	-	TRBV19	CASSMGSNTEAFF	TGTGCCAGTAGTATGGGTAGCAACACTGAAGCTTTCTTT
TRBJ1-2	-	-	TRBV6-1	CATSGQLVNYGYTF	TGTGCCACCTCTGGACAGCTAGTTAACTATGGCTACACCTTC
TRBJ1-2	-	-	TRBV2	CASSESQANYGYTF	TGTGCCAGCAGTGAATCACAGGCCAACTATGGCTACACCTTC
TRBJ2-1	-	-	TRBV7-2	CASGGRGGYEQFF	TGTGCCAGCGGAGGAAGGGGAGGCTATGAGCAGTTCTTC
TRBJ2-7	once	TRBD1	TRBV7-9	CASSSTRDRAYEQYF	TGTGCCAGCAGTTCGACTCGGGACAGGGCCTACGAGCAGTACTTC
TRBJ1-4	few	-	TRBV28	CASSPPGLANEKLFF	TGTGCCAGCAGTCCCCCGGGGTTGGCTAATGAAAAACTGTTTTTT
TRBJ1-6	-	-	TRBV5-1	CASRYTDSDSPLHF	TGCGCCAGCAGATATACAGATTCTGATTCACCCCTCCACTTT
TRBJ2-2	-	TRBD1	TRBV10-3	CAIRGQGTGELFF	TGTGCCATCAGGGGACAGGGGACCGGGGAGCTGTTTTTT
TRBJ2-7	few	TRBD2	TRBV6-1	CASSETGGVPYEQYF	TGTGCCAGCAGTGAAACGGGAGGGGTTCCCTACGAGCAGTACTTC
TRBJ1-4	-	-	TRBV7-9	CSSSLEFGDSRRKLFF	TGTTCCAGCAGCTTAGAATTCGGAGACTCTCGGAGAAAACTGTTTTTT
TRBJ1-2	-	-	TRBV4-1	CASSQEPGSYGYTF	TGCGCCAGCAGCCAAGAACCAGGGTCCTATGGCTACACCTTC
TRBJ1-2	once	TRBD1	TRBV7-9	CAGGQGARGYTF	TGTGCCGGCGGACAGGGGGCGAGGGGCTACACCTTC
TRBJ2-5	-	TRBD2	TRBV27	CASSLSGGSGGKETQYF	TGTGCCAGCAGTTTATCAGGAGGGAGCGGGGGGAAAGAGACCCAGTACTTC
TRBJ2-3	few	TRBD2	TRBV18	CASSPSGGITDTQYF	TGTGCCAGCTCACCTAGCGGGGGGATCACAGATACGCAGTATTTT